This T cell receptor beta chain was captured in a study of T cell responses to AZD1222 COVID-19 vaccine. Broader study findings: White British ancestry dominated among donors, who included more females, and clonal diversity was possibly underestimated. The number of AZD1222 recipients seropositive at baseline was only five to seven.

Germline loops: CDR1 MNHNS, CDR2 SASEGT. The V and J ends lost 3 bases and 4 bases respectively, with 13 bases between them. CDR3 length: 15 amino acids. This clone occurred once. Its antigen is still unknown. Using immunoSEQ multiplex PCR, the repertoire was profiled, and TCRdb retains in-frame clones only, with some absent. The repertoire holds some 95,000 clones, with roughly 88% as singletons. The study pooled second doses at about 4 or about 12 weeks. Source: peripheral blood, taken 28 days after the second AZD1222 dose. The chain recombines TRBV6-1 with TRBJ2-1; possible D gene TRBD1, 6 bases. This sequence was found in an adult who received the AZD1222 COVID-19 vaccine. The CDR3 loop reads CASSEGTWDYNEQFF. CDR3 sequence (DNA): TGTGCCAGCAGTGAGGGGACATGGGATTACAATGAGCAGTTCTTC.